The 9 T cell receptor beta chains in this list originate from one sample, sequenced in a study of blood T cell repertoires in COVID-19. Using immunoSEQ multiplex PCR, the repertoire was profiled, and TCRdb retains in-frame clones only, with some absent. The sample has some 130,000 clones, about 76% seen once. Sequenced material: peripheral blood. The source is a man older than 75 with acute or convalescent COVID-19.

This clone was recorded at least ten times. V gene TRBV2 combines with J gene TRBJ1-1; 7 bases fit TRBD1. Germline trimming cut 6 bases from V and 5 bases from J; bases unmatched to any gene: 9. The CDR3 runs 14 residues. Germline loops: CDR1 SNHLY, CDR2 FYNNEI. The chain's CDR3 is CASRVDRVGTEAFF. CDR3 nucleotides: TGTGCCAGCAGAGTCGACAGGGTGGGGACTGAAGCTTTCTTT.

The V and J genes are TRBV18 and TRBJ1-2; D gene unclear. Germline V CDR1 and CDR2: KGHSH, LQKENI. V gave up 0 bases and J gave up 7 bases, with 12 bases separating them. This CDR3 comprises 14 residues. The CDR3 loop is CASSPPVVATGYTF. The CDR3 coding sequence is TGTGCCAGCTCACCACCGGTAGTCGCTACTGGCTACACCTTC.

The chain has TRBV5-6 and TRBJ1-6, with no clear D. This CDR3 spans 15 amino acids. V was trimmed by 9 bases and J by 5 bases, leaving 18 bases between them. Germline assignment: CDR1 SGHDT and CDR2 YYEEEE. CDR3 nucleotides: TGTGCCACCAGATTTGGGAGGGAAAATAATTCACCCCTCCACTTT. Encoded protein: CATRFGRENNSPLHF.

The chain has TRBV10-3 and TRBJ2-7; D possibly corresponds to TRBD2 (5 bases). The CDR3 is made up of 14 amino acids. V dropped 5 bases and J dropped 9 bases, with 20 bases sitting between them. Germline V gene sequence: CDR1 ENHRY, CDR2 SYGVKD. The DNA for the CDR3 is TGTGCCATCAGTTACGGGGATTCCCTTATCGGGCAGTACTTC. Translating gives CAISYGDSLIGQYF.

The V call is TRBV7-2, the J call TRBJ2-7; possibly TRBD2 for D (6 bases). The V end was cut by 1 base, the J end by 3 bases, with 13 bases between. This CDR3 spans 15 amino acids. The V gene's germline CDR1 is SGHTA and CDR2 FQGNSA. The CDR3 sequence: CASSLEPGTYYEQYF. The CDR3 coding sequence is TGTGCCAGCAGCTTAGAACCAGGGACTTACTACGAGCAGTACTTC.

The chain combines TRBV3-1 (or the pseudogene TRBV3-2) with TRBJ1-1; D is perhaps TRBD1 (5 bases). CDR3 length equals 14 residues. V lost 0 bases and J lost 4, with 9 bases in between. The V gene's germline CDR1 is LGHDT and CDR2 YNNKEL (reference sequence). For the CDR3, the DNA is TGTGCCAGCAGCCAAGAGGGGGGGTCCACTGAAGCTTTCTTT. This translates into CASSQEGGSTEAFF.

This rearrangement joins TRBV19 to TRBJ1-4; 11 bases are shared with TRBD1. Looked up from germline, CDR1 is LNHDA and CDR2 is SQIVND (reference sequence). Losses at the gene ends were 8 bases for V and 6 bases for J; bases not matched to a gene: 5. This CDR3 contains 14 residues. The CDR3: CASRRDRGYEKLFF. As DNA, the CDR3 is TGTGCCAGTCGCCGGGACAGGGGGTATGAAAAACTGTTTTTT.

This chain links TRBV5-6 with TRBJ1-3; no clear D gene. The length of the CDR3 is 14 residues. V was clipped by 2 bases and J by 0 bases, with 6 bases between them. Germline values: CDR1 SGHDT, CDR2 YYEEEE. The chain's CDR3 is CASSFEGSGNTIYF. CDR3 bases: TGTGCCAGCAGCTTCGAGGGCTCTGGAAACACCATATATTTT.

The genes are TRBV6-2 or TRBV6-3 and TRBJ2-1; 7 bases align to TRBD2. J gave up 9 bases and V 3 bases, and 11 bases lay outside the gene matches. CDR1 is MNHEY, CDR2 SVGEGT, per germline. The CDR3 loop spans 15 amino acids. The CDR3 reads CASSYASGVSVEQFF. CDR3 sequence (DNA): TGTGCCAGCAGTTATGCGAGCGGGGTTAGTGTTGAGCAGTTCTTC.